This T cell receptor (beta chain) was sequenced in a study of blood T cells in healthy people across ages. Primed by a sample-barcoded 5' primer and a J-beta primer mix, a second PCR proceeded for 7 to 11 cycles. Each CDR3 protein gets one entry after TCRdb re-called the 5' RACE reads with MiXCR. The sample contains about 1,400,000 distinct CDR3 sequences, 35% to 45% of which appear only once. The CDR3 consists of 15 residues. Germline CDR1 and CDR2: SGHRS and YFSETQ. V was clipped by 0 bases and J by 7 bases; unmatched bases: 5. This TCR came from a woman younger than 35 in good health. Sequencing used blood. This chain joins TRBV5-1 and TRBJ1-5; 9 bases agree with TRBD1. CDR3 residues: CASSLGDRAWQPQHF. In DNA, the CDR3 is TGCGCCAGCAGCTTGGGGGACAGGGCTTGGCAGCCCCAGCATTTT. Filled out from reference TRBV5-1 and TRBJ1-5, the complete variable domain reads KAGVTQTPRYLIKTRGQQVTLSCSPISGHRSVSWYQQTPGQGLQFLFEYFSETQRNKGNFPGRFSGRQFSNSRSEMNVSTLELGDSALYLCASSLGDRAWQPQHFGDGTRLSIL.